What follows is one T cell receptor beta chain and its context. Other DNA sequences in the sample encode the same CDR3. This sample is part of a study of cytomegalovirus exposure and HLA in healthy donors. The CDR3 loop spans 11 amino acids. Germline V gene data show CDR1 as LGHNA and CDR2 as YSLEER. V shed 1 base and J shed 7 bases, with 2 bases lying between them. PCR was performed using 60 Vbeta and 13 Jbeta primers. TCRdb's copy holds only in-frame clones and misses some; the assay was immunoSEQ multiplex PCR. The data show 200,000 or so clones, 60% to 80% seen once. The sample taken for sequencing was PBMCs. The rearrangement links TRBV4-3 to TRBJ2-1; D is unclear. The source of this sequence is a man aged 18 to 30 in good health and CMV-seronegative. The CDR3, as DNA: TGCGCCAGCAGCCAAGCAAATGAGCAGTTCTTC. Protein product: CASSQANEQFF.